Here is one T cell receptor (beta chain) with its context. The antigen is unknown. CDR1 is KGHSH, CDR2 LQKENI, per germline. The CDR3 is 13 amino acids. Between the trimmed V and J ends, which lost 4 bases and 3 bases, there was a span of 10 bases. These data are taken from a study of tumor-infiltrating lymphocytes in localized non-small cell lung cancer. Study findings and constraints: Different pieces of the same tissue went to different assays, confounding technical variation with intratumor heterogeneity.

TCRdb's table, derived via immunoSEQ multiplex PCR, lists solely in-frame clones and lacks some. The sample shows approximately 12,000 clones, around four fifths of them seen only once. The specimen sequenced was uninvolved lung tissue not adjacent to the tumor. The source of this sequence is a human donor with non-small cell lung cancer. J is TRBJ2-7 and V is TRBV18; weak D call: TRBD1 (5 bases). CDR3 DNA sequence: TGTGCCAGCTCACGTGGGGCCGACTACGAGCAGTACTTC. Translated, it gives CASSRGADYEQYF.